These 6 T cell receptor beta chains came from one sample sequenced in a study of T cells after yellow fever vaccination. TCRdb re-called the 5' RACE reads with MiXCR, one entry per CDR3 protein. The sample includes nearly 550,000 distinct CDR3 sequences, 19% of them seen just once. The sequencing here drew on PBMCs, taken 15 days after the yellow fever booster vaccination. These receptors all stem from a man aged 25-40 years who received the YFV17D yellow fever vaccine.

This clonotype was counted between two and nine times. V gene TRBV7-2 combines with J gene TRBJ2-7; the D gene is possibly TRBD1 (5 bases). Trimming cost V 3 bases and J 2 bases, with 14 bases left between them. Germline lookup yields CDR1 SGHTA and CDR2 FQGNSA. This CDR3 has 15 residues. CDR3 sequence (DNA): TGTGCCAGCAGCTTTGTGGCCGACAGAGCCTACGAGCAGTACTTC. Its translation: CASSFVADRAYEQYF. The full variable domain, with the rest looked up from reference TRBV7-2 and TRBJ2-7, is GAGVSQSPSNKVTEKGKDVELRCDPISGHTALYWYRQSLGQGLEFLIYFQGNSAPDKSGLPSDRFSAERTGGSVSTLTIQRTQQEDSAVYLCASSFVADRAYEQYFGPGTRLTVT.

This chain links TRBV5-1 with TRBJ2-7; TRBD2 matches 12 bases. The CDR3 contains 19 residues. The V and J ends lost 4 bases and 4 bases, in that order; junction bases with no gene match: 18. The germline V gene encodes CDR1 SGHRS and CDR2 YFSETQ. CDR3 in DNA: TGCGCCAGCAGCCACAGGACTAGCGGGGCCCTACGGGCTACATACGAGCAGTACTTC. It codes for CASSHRTSGALRATYEQYF.

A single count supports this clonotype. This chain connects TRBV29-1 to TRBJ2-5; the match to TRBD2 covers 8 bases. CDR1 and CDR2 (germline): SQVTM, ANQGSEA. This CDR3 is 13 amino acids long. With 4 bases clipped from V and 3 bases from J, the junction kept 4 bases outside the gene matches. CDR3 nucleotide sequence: TGCAGCGTTGGAGCGGGAGTCAAAGAGACCCAGTACTTC. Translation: CSVGAGVKETQYF.

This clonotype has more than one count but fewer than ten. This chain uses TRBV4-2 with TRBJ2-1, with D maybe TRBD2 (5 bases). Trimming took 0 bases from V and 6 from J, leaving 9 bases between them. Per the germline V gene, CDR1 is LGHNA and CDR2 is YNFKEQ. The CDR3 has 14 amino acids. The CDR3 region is CASSQDGGGNEQFF. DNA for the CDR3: TGTGCCAGCAGCCAAGATGGAGGCGGCAATGAGCAGTTCTTC.

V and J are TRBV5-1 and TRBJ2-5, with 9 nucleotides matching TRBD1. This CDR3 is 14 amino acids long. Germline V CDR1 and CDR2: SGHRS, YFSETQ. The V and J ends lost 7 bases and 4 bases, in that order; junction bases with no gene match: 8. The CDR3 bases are TGCGCCAGCGCGTGGACAGGGGATGGAGAGACCCAGTACTTC. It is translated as CASAWTGDGETQYF.

In DNA, the CDR3 is TGCAGTGCTAGAGGTGGAGTTTTTGGGAACGAGCAGTACTTC. Translated: CSARGGVFGNEQYF. The chain recombines TRBV20-1 with TRBJ2-7; D is ambiguous. Germline-derived CDR1 and CDR2 are DFQATT and SNEGSKA (reference sequence). The CDR3 runs to 14 residues. V lost 1 base and J lost 5, with 15 bases in between.